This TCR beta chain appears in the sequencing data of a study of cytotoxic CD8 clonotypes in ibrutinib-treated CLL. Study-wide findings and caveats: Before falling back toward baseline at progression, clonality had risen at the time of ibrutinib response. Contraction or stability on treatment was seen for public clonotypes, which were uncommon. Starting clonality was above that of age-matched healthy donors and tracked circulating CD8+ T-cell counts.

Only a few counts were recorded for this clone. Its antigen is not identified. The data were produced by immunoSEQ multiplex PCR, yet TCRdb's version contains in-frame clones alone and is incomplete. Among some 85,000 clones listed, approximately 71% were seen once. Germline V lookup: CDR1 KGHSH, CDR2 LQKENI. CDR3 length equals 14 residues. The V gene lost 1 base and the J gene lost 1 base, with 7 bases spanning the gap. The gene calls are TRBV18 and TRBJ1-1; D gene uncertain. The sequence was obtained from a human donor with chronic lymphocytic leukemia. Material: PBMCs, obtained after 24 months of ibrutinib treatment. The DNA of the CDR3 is TGTGCCAGCTCACCACGAGCGCAGAACACTGAAGCTTTCTTT. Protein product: CASSPRAQNTEAFF.